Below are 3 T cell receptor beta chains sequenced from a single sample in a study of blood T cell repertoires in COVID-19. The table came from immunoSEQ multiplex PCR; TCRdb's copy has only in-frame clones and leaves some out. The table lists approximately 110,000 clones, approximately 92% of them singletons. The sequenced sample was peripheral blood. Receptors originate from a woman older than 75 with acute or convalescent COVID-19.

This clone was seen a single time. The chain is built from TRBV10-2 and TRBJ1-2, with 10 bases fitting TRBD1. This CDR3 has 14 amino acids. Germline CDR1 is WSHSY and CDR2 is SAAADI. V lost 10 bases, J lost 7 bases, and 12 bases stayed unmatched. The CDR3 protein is CATRDRGPVGGYTF. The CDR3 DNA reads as TGCGCCACACGGGACAGGGGCCCGGTGGGTGGCTACACCTTC.

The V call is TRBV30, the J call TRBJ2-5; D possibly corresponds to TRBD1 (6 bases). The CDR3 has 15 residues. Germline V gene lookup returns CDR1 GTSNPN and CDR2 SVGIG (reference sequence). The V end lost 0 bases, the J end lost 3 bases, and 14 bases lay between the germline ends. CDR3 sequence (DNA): TGTGCCTGGAGTGTACAGGGTCGTTGGGAAGAGACCCAGTACTTC. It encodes CAWSVQGRWEETQYF.

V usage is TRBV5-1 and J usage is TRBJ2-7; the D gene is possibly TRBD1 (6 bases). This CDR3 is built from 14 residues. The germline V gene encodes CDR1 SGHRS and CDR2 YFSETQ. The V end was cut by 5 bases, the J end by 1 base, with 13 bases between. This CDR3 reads CASRPQTGSYEQYF. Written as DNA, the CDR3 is TGCGCCAGCAGGCCTCAGACAGGTTCCTACGAGCAGTACTTC.